Following are 27 T cell receptor beta chains from one sample sequenced in a study of T cell repertoires in cytomegalovirus infection. Using its own MiXCR run on the reads, TCRdb lists one record per CDR3 protein. The table includes approximately 770,000 distinct CDR3 sequences, 25% to 35% detected once. The antigens of these receptors remain unknown. Specimen: cultured CD8+ T cells from PBMCs, collected from culture after CMV antigen stimulation. The receptors originated from a human donor in good health (CMV status not recorded). Some clones in this sample may be carry-over from other donors' samples.

The CDR3 protein is CASSFRAPADYGYTF. The CDR3 DNA reads as TGCGCCAGCAGCTTTCGGGCACCAGCGGACTATGGCTACACCTTC. This chain joins TRBV5-1 and TRBJ1-2; the D is unclear. The CDR3 covers 15 residues. Trimming removed 2 bases from V and 3 bases from J, with 14 bases in between. Germline V gene lookup returns CDR1 SGHRS and CDR2 YFSETQ.

The rearrangement links TRBV5-5 to TRBJ2-1, with a possible D match to TRBD1 (6 bases). V was cut by 3 bases and J by 0 bases, with 25 bases left in between. Germline V gene lookup returns CDR1 SGHKS and CDR2 YYEKEE (reference sequence). The CDR3 totals 20 residues. The CDR3 DNA reads TGTGCCAGCAGCTCTAATTCGGGACACTCGAGGGCTCGCTCCTACAATGAGCAGTTCTTC. Its translation is CASSSNSGHSRARSYNEQFF.

The chain joins TRBV20-1 to TRBJ1-2, with a possible D match to TRBD1 (5 bases). Trimming took off 8 bases at V and 2 bases at J, with 18 bases between the two ends. Germline V CDR1 and CDR2: DFQATT, SNEGSKA (reference sequence). CDR3 size: 14 residues. For the CDR3, the DNA is TGCAGTTCAAACAGTGTCCCAGGGAACTATGGCTACACCTTC. Protein sequence: CSSNSVPGNYGYTF.

This clonotype was observed a handful of times. The chain has TRBV7-9 and TRBJ1-6, with D possibly TRBD1 on 6 matching bases. Germline assignment: CDR1 SEHNR and CDR2 FQNEAQ (reference sequence). V was pared by 5 bases and J by 11 bases, with 22 bases between. The CDR3 extends over 16 amino acids. CDR3 in DNA: TGTGCCAGCAGCCCCGGACAGTACCTGACTGTCCCACCCCTCCACTTT. As protein: CASSPGQYLTVPPLHF.

This clonotype was found a few times. The rearrangement joins TRBV14 to TRBJ1-1; no clear D. The CDR3 has 12 residues. Trimming cost V 6 bases and J 3 bases, with 8 bases left between them. The germline V gene encodes CDR1 SGHDN and CDR2 FVKESK. CDR3 DNA sequence: TGTGCCAGCAGTCCCAGGTACACTGAAGCTTTCTTT. It specifies CASSPRYTEAFF.

The chain employs TRBV28 and TRBJ2-3; 10 bases map to TRBD1. The CDR3 extends over 16 amino acids. J was trimmed by 4 bases and V by 4 bases; bases with no gene match: 8. Germline CDR1 and CDR2: MDHEN and SYDVKM. The DNA for the CDR3 is TGTGCCAGCAGTTCCTCGGACAGGGGGTTAGCAGATACGCAGTATTTT. This sequence encodes CASSSSDRGLADTQYF.

The rearrangement links TRBV12-5 to TRBJ2-1; weak D call: TRBD2 (5 bases). Trimming shortened V by 2 bases and J by 3 bases, and 14 bases separated the two germline ends. The germline V gene encodes CDR1 LGHNT and CDR2 FRNRAP. This CDR3 is 16 amino acids long. This CDR3 reads CASGLPGLPGYNEQFF. As DNA, the CDR3 is TGTGCTAGTGGTTTGCCTGGACTTCCGGGCTACAATGAGCAGTTCTTC.

The count of this clonotype is one. CDR3 coding DNA: TGTGCCAGCAAACAGGGCGCCGAGCAGTACTTC. This encodes CASKQGAEQYF. The rearrangement links TRBV7-6 to TRBJ2-7; the D gene is possibly TRBD1 (6 bases). The V end lost 7 bases, the J end lost 6 bases, and 10 bases lay between the germline ends. Germline values: CDR1 SGHVS, CDR2 FNYEAQ. The CDR3 contains 11 residues.

This clonotype was counted once. The chain uses TRBV4-1 and TRBJ2-5; perhaps TRBD1 as D (6 bases). CDR3 length equals 14 residues. Germline lookup yields CDR1 MGHRA and CDR2 YSYEKL. V dropped 0 bases and J dropped 5 bases, with 10 bases sitting between them. The chain's CDR3 is CASSQEDSGETQYF. For the CDR3, the DNA is TGCGCCAGCAGCCAAGAGGACAGTGGGGAGACCCAGTACTTC.

The rearrangement links TRBV29-1 to TRBJ1-4; D unclear. Germline V lookup: CDR1 SQVTM, CDR2 ANQGSEA. The CDR3 consists of 14 residues. Trimming took off 2 bases at V and 6 bases at J, with 13 bases between the two ends. The CDR3, as DNA: TGCAGCGTTGAACTTATCCCGCTACATGAAAAACTGTTTTTT. This codes for CSVELIPLHEKLFF.

CDR3 residues: CSVRGGGFGYTF. The CDR3 nucleotides read TGCAGCGTTCGGGGAGGTGGGTTTGGCTACACCTTC. This chain links TRBV29-1 with TRBJ1-2; no definite D call. CDR3 length equals 12 residues. The V end was cut by 5 bases, the J end by 7 bases, with 14 bases between. The V gene's germline CDR1 is SQVTM and CDR2 ANQGSEA.

There are many counts of this clonotype. The chain has TRBV7-2 and TRBJ2-3, with 12 bases lining up with TRBD2. The CDR3 has 19 residues. The trim removed 8 bases at V and 0 bases at J, leaving 15 bases unmatched. Germline V CDR1 and CDR2: SGHTA, FQGNSA. The CDR3 bases are TGTGCCAGCTCTTTCTCCGGGACTAGCGGGTATCCCAGCACAGATACGCAGTATTTT. It is translated as CASSFSGTSGYPSTDTQYF.

This clonotype showed up just a few times. The rearrangement uses TRBV9 and TRBJ2-7, with TRBD1 matching 8 bases. The CDR3 covers 15 residues. The germline V gene has CDR1 SGDLS and CDR2 YYNGEE. Trimming at V came to 2 bases and at J to 2 bases, leaving 6 bases not matched to a gene. The CDR3 DNA sequence: TGTGCCAGCAGCGTTTATGGACAGGGTGCCTACGAGCAGTACTTC. Amino acid sequence: CASSVYGQGAYEQYF.

This clonotype has only a few counts. The V call is TRBV6-1, the J call TRBJ2-5, with D tentatively TRBD2 (7 bases). The V end lost 3 bases, the J end lost 5 bases, and 16 bases lay between the germline ends. The CDR3 totals 15 residues. In germline, CDR1 is MNHNS, CDR2 SASEGT. The CDR3 spells CASSDSGASGETQYF. The CDR3 DNA follows: TGTGCCAGCAGTGATTCGGGGGCTAGCGGCGAGACCCAGTACTTC.

The CDR3 DNA sequence: TGTGCCAGCAGTGAATCGGCCAGGCTCGGCGAGCAGTACTTC. Translation: CASSESARLGEQYF. This chain uses TRBV25-1 with TRBJ2-7; D call uncertain. Trimming removed 1 base from V and 6 bases from J, with 13 bases in between. CDR1 MGHDK and CDR2 SYGVNS come from the germline V gene. CDR3 length equals 14 residues.

The chain uses TRBV10-3 and TRBJ2-2; D may be TRBD2 (6 bases). Per the germline V gene, CDR1 is ENHRY and CDR2 is SYGVKD. V was trimmed by 7 bases and J by 5 bases, leaving 17 bases between them. This CDR3 contains 15 residues. The CDR3 region is CAIKGGVGWTGELFF. CDR3 DNA: TGTGCCATCAAAGGCGGGGTGGGTTGGACCGGGGAGCTGTTTTTT.

This clonotype was counted a single time. The chain joins TRBV27 to TRBJ1-1; no firm D call. V was trimmed by 6 bases and J by 3 bases, leaving 14 bases between them. Germline V gene sequence: CDR1 MNHEY, CDR2 SMNVEV (reference sequence). This CDR3 is 14 amino acids long. CDR3 protein: CASSLWTDDTEAFF. The DNA for the CDR3 is TGTGCCAGCAGCCTCTGGACGGACGACACTGAAGCTTTCTTT.

V and J are TRBV20-1 and TRBJ1-3; D remains unclear. The CDR3 is 14 residues long. CDR1 and CDR2 from the germline V gene are DFQATT and SNEGSKA (reference sequence). Trimming took off 5 bases at V and 4 bases at J, with 15 bases between the two ends. DNA of the CDR3: TGCAGTGCTGTAGGCGGGTTCTACGGAAACACCATATATTTT. This codes for CSAVGGFYGNTIYF.

In its sample, this clonotype was seen once. The chain is built from TRBV20-1 and TRBJ1-1; perhaps TRBD1 as D (5 bases). Germline CDR1 and CDR2: DFQATT and SNEGSKA (reference sequence). V was cut by 2 bases and J by 1 base, with 5 bases left in between. The CDR3 runs 12 residues. The CDR3 DNA sequence: TGCAGTGCTAGACAGGGGAACACTGAAGCTTTCTTT. This encodes CSARQGNTEAFF.

Of note for this clonotype: This may stem from a read error, because a much larger clone lies one nucleotide away. This likely comes from a read error, as the CDR3 has no conserved phenylalanine or tryptophan at its end. V and J are TRBV7-9 and TRBJ2-7, with 7 bases identical to TRBD2. The CDR3 contains 12 residues. Germline V gene data show CDR1 as SEHNR and CDR2 as FQNEAQ (reference sequence). J lost 6 bases, V lost 3 bases, and 2 bases had no gene match. Here the CDR3 reads CASSLGGAEQYS. In DNA form, the CDR3 reads TGTGCCAGCAGCTTGGGAGGGGCCGAGCAGTACTCC.

This clonotype was seen only a few times. The V call is TRBV27, the J call TRBJ2-1; D is perhaps TRBD1 (6 bases). V was clipped by 6 bases and J by 2 bases, with 11 bases between them. The CDR3 length is 14 residues. Germline V CDR1 and CDR2: MNHEY, SMNVEV (reference sequence). Here the CDR3 reads CASSRDIPYNEQFF. The CDR3 DNA follows: TGTGCCAGCAGCCGGGACATCCCCTACAATGAGCAGTTCTTC.

This clonotype has only a few counts. The V call is TRBV5-1, the J call TRBJ2-2; TRBD2 matches at 14 bases. V lost 3 bases and J lost 4; bases outside the gene matches: 11. Germline V CDR1 and CDR2: SGHRS, YFSETQ. The CDR3 is 19 residues long. DNA of the CDR3: TGCGCCAGCAGCTCCGTTTACCCGACTAGCGGGGGGGCCACCGGGGAGCTGTTTTTT. Amino acids: CASSSVYPTSGGATGELFF. The full variable domain, rest sourced from reference TRBV5-1 and TRBJ2-2, is KAGVTQTPRYLIKTRGQQVTLSCSPISGHRSVSWYQQTPGQGLQFLFEYFSETQRNKGNFPGRFSGRQFSNSRSEMNVSTLELGDSALYLCASSSVYPTSGGATGELFFGEGSRLTVL.

There are a few counts of this clonotype. This chain joins TRBV7-2 and TRBJ1-1; tentative D call: TRBD1 (5 bases). In germline, CDR1 is SGHTA, CDR2 FQGNSA. The CDR3 runs 15 residues. Deletions cut 5 bases from V and 0 bases from J, with 13 bases between. CDR3 amino acids: CASSTFLTVNTEAFF. CDR3 sequence (DNA): TGTGCCAGCAGCACGTTTTTGACAGTGAACACTGAAGCTTTCTTT.

This clonotype was seen only a few times. The chain recombines TRBV12-3 or TRBV12-4 with TRBJ2-1; 8 nucleotides agree with TRBD1. This CDR3 comprises 15 residues. The V and J ends lost 6 bases and 2 bases, in that order; junction bases with no gene match: 6. The CDR3: CASRQGASTYNEQFF. The CDR3 nucleotides are TGTGCCAGCAGGCAGGGGGCATCAACCTACAATGAGCAGTTCTTC.

The chain recombines TRBV7-6 with TRBJ1-2; TRBD1 aligns across 8 bases. CDR3 size: 12 residues. Germline CDR1 and CDR2: SGHVS and FNYEAQ. V shed 5 bases and J 10 bases; nucleotides not matched to a gene: 6. Here the CDR3 reads CASSPTGVTYTF. The CDR3, as DNA: TGTGCCAGCAGCCCGACAGGGGTGACCTACACCTTC.

This clonotype appeared a few times. The gene calls are TRBV12-3 or TRBV12-4 and TRBJ1-2, with D possibly matching TRBD1 (5 bases). The CDR3 consists of 15 residues. Trimming shortened V by 2 bases and J by 4 bases, and 14 bases separated the two germline ends. The CDR3 spells CASSLSGHLIYGYTF. The CDR3 DNA sequence: TGTGCCAGCAGTTTATCGGGGCATCTCATCTATGGCTACACCTTC.

V and J are TRBV4-1 and TRBJ2-2; TRBD2 might be the D (7 bases). The germline gives CDR1 MGHRA, CDR2 YSYEKL. V lost 1 base and J 8 bases, leaving 26 bases between the germline ends. The CDR3 runs 19 residues. CDR3 amino acids: CASSQGHPLRGGASGELFF. CDR3 nucleotides: TGCGCCAGCAGCCAAGGGCACCCCCTTCGTGGGGGGGCCTCGGGGGAGCTGTTTTTT.